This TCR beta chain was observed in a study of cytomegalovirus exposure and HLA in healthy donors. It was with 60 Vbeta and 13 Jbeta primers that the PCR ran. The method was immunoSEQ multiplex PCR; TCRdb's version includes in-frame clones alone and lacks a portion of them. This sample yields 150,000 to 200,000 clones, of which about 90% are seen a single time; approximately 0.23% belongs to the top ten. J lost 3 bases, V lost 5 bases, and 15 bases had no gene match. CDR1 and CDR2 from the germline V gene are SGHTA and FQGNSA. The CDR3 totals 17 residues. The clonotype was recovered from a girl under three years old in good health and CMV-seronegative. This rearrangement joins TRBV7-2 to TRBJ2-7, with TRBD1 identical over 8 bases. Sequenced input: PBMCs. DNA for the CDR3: TGTGCCAGCAGCCCCAGACCCGGCAGGGGGCTTAGCTACGAGCAGTACTTC. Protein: CASSPRPGRGLSYEQYF.